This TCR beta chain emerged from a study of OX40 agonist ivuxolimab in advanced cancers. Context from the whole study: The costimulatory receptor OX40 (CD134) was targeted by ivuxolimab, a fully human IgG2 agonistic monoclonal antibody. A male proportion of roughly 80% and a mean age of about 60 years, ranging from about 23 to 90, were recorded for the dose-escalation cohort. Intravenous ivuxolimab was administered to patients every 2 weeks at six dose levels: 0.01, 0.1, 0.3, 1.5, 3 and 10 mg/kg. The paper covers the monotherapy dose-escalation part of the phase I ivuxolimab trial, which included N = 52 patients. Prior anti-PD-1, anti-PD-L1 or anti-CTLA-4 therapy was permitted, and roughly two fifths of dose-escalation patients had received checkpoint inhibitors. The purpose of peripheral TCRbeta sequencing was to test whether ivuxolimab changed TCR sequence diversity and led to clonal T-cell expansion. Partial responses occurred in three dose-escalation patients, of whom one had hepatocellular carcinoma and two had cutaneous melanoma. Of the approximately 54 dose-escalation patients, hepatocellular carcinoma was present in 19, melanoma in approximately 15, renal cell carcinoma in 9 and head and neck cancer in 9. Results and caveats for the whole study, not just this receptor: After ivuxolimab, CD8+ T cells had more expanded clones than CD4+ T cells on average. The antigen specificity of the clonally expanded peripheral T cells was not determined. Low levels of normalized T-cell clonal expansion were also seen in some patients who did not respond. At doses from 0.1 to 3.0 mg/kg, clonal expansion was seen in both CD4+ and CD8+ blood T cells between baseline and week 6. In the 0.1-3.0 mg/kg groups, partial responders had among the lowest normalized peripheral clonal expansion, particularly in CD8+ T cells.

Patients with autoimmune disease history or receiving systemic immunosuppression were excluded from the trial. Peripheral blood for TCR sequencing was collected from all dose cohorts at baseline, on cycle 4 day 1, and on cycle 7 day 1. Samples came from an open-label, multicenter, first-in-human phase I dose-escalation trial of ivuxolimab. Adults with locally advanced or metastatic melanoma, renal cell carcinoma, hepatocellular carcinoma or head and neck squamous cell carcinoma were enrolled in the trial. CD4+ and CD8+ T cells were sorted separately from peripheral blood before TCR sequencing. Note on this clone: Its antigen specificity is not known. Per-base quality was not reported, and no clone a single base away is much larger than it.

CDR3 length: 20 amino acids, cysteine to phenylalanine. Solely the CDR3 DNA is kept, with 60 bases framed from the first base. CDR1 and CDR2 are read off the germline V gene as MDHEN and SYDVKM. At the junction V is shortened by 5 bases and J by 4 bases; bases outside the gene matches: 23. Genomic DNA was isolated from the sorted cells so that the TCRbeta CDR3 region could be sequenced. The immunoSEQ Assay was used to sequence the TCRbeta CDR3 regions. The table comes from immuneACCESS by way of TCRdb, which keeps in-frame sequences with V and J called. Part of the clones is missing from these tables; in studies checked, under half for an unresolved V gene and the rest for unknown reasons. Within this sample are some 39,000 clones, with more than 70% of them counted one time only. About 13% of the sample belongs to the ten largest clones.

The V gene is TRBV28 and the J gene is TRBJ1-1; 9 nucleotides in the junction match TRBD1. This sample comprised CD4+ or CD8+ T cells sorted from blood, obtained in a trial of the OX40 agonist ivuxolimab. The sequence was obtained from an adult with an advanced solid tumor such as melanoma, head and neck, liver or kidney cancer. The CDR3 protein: CASSPLGAMLRTGVATEAFF. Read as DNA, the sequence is TGTGCCAGCAGTCCCTTGGGGGCTATGCTCCGGACAGGGGTGGCCACTGAAGCTTTCTTT.